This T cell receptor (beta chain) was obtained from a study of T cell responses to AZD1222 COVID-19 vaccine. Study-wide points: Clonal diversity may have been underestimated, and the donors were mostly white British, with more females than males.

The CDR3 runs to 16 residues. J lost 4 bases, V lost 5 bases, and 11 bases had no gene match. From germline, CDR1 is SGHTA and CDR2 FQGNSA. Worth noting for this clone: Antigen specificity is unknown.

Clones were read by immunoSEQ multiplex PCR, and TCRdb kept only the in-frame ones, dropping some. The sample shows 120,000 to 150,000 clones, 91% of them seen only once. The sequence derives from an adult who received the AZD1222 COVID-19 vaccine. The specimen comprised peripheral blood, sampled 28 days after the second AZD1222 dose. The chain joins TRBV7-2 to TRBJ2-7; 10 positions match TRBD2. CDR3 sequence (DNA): TGTGCCAGCAGCCTCTACCCCGCGACTAGCGGGTACGAGCAGTACTTC. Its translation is CASSLYPATSGYEQYF. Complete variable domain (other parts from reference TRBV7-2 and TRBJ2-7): GAGVSQSPSNKVTEKGKDVELRCDPISGHTALYWYRQSLGQGLEFLIYFQGNSAPDKSGLPSDRFSAERTGGSVSTLTIQRTQQEDSAVYLCASSLYPATSGYEQYFGPGTRLTVT.